The rows below give T cell receptor beta chains drawn from one sample of a study of graft-versus-host responses after intestinal transplantation. These receptors' antigens are unknown. Using immunoSEQ multiplex PCR, the repertoire was profiled, and TCRdb retains in-frame clones only, with some absent. In the table there are about 110,000 clones, more than 80% of which are singletons. The sample was unstimulated CD4+ T cells sorted from spleen or lymph node cells, taken before transplant. The receptors stem from a human donor who was the organ donor for an intestinal transplant. CDR3s include the opening cysteine and the closing phenylalanine or tryptophan. D genes are given only for firm matches. The size entry is marked missing in some rows and otherwise reads once, few, many or a size class.

cdr3_nt: TGTGCCAGCAGCTTAGCGTTGACGACCTCCTACAATGAGCAGTTCTTC
cdr3_aa: CASSLALTTSYNEQFF
j_call: TRBJ2-1
d_call: NA
v_call: TRBV7-2
clone_size: NA

cdr3_nt: TGCGCCAGCAGCCTCGGCATTCGGGACACTAACTATGGCTACACCTTC
cdr3_aa: CASSLGIRDTNYGYTF
j_call: TRBJ1-2
d_call: NA
v_call: TRBV5-1
clone_size: NA

cdr3_nt: TGTGCCAGCAGTGAAGTTCGAGGCGGCACGGTGCAAGAGACCCAGTACTTC
cdr3_aa: CASSEVRGGTVQETQYF
j_call: TRBJ2-5
d_call: NA
v_call: TRBV6-1
clone_size: few

cdr3_nt: TGTGCCAGCAACCGAAGGACAGGGGCGAACACCGGGGAGCTGTTTTTT
cdr3_aa: CASNRRTGANTGELFF
j_call: TRBJ2-2
d_call: TRBD1
v_call: TRBV2
clone_size: NA

cdr3_nt: TGTGCCAGCAGCCCCGACAGGCTCACTGAAGCTTTCTTT
cdr3_aa: CASSPDRLTEAFF
j_call: TRBJ1-1
d_call: NA
v_call: TRBV11-1
clone_size: NA

cdr3_nt: TGTGCCAGCAGCTGGGGGGGACTAGCTCCCTACGAGCAGTACTTC
cdr3_aa: CASSWGGLAPYEQYF
j_call: TRBJ2-7
d_call: TRBD2
v_call: TRBV7-2
clone_size: few

cdr3_nt: TGTGCCAGCAGCCAGGACAGTTTAGCTAACTATGGCTACACCTTC
cdr3_aa: CASSQDSLANYGYTF
j_call: TRBJ1-2
d_call: NA
v_call: TRBV6-5
clone_size: NA

cdr3_nt: TGTGCCAGCAGTGACTCGCAGGTGGAGCCCCAAGAGACCCAGTACTTC
cdr3_aa: CASSDSQVEPQETQYF
j_call: TRBJ2-5
d_call: NA
v_call: TRBV2
clone_size: NA

cdr3_nt: TGTGCCAGCAGCTTGTACAGGGGGAACGGAAACACCATATATTTT
cdr3_aa: CASSLYRGNGNTIYF
j_call: TRBJ1-3
d_call: TRBD1
v_call: TRBV5-6
clone_size: NA

cdr3_nt: TGCAGCGTTGCACAGGGTAACTACGAGCAGTACTTC
cdr3_aa: CSVAQGNYEQYF
j_call: TRBJ2-7
d_call: NA
v_call: TRBV29-1
clone_size: NA

cdr3_nt: TGTGCCAGCACCCGGGGAGAGACCCAGTACTTC
cdr3_aa: CASTRGETQYF
j_call: TRBJ2-5
d_call: NA
v_call: TRBV6-6
clone_size: few

cdr3_nt: TGTGCCAGCAGTTTTCGTGGGAGGGCCACCGGGGAGCTGTTTTTT
cdr3_aa: CASSFRGRATGELFF
j_call: TRBJ2-2
d_call: TRBD2
v_call: TRBV6-6
clone_size: few

cdr3_nt: TGTGCCAGCAGCTTAGCGACGCGGGTGAGCTCCTACGAGCAGTACTTC
cdr3_aa: CASSLATRVSSYEQYF
j_call: TRBJ2-7
d_call: NA
v_call: TRBV7-8
clone_size: NA

cdr3_nt: TGCGCCAGCAGCTTGGACAGGGCCAACACAGATACGCAGTATTTT
cdr3_aa: CASSLDRANTDTQYF
j_call: TRBJ2-3
d_call: NA
v_call: TRBV5-1
clone_size: NA

cdr3_nt: TGTGCCAGCAGCTTAGGGGTTTTCTCCTACGAGCAGTACTTC
cdr3_aa: CASSLGVFSYEQYF
j_call: TRBJ2-7
d_call: NA
v_call: TRBV11-2
clone_size: NA

cdr3_nt: TGTGCCAGCAGTGAAGTTACGGGGTGGCAGTATTTT
cdr3_aa: CASSEVTGWQYF
j_call: TRBJ2-3
d_call: NA
v_call: TRBV2
clone_size: once

cdr3_nt: TGTGCCAGCAGCCCGAAGCGGGAGGTCTCCTACAATGAGCAGTTCTTC
cdr3_aa: CASSPKREVSYNEQFF
j_call: TRBJ2-1
d_call: TRBD2
v_call: TRBV5-4
clone_size: once

cdr3_nt: TGTGCCTGGAGTTTATCGAACACCGGGGAGCTGTTTTTT
cdr3_aa: CAWSLSNTGELFF
j_call: TRBJ2-2
d_call: NA
v_call: TRBV30
clone_size: NA

cdr3_nt: TGTGCCTGGGGGCAGGGTTCTCCTGGGGCCAACGTCCTGACTTTC
cdr3_aa: CAWGQGSPGANVLTF
j_call: TRBJ2-6
d_call: NA
v_call: TRBV30
clone_size: NA

cdr3_nt: TGTGCCAGCAGTGAAGGTCCGTACCAAGAGACCCAGTACTTC
cdr3_aa: CASSEGPYQETQYF
j_call: TRBJ2-5
d_call: NA
v_call: TRBV6-1
clone_size: once

cdr3_nt: TGTGCCAGCAGTGAAGGGGGGCGCGACTATGGCTACACCTTC
cdr3_aa: CASSEGGRDYGYTF
j_call: TRBJ1-2
d_call: NA
v_call: TRBV6-1
clone_size: few